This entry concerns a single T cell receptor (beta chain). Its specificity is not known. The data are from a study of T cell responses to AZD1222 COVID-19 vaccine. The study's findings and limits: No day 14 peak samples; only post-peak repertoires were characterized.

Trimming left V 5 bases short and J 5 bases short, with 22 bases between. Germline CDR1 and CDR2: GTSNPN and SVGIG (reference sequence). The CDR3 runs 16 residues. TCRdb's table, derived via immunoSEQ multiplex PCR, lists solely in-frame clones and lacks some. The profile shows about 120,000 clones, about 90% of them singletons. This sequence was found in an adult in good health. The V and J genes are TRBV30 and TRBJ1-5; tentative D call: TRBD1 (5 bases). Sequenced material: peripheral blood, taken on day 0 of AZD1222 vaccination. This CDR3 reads CAWGSGRRMPDQPQHF. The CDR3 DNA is TGTGCCTGGGGCTCGGGGCGGAGAATGCCTGATCAGCCCCAGCATTTT. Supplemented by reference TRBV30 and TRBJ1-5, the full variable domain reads SQTIHQWPATLVQPVGSPLSLECTVEGTSNPNLYWYRQAAGRGLQLLFYSVGIGQISSEVPQNLSASRPQDRQFILSSKKLLLSDSGFYLCAWGSGRRMPDQPQHFGDGTRLSIL.